This T cell receptor (beta chain) is from a study of blood T cell repertoires in COVID-19. Overall study context: COVID-19 samples from acute and convalescent phases originated in the United States, Italy and Spain.

Cohorts were assigned according to the clinical history that participants reported. The CDR3 is 15 amino acids. V trimming: 4 bases; J trimming: 1 base; junction bases outside the gene matches: 4. The germline CDR1 and CDR2 sequences are LGHNA and YSLEER. The table came from immunoSEQ multiplex PCR; TCRdb's copy has only in-frame clones and leaves some out. Of around 230,000 clones detected, approximately 90% appear once; the ten largest clones hold 2% to 2.5%. Sample: PBMCs or T cells enriched from blood (not recorded which). The chain recombines TRBV4-3 with TRBJ2-3; TRBD1 matches 8 bases. This receptor was taken from a woman aged 40 to 50 with acute COVID-19. The CDR3 DNA reads as TGCGCCAGCAGCCGAGGACAGGGTCGCACAGATACGCAGTATTTT. This sequence encodes CASSRGQGRTDTQYF.